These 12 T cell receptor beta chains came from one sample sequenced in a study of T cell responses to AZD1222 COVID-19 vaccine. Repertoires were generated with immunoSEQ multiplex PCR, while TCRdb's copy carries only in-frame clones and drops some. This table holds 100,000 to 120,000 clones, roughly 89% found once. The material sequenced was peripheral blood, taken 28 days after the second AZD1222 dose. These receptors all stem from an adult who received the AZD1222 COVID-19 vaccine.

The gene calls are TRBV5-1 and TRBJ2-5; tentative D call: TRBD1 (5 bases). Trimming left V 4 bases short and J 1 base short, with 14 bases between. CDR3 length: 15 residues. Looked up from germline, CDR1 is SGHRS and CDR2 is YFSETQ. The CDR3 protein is CASSKDTILQETQYF. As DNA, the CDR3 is TGCGCCAGCAGCAAGGACACGATCCTCCAAGAGACCCAGTACTTC.

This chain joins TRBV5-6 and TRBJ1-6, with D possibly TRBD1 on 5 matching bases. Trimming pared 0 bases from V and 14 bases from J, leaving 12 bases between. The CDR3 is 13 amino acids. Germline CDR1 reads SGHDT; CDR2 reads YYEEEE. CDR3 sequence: CASSLGQQGTLHF. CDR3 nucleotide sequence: TGTGCCAGCAGCTTGGGACAGCAAGGCACCCTCCACTTT.

CDR3 residues: CASSRVVTNEKLFF. For the CDR3, the DNA is TGTGCCAGCAGCCGGGTGGTAACTAATGAAAAACTGTTTTTT. V and J are TRBV3-1 (or the pseudogene TRBV3-2) and TRBJ1-4; D remains ambiguous. The germline CDR1 and CDR2 sequences are LGHDT and YNNKEL (reference sequence). The CDR3 has 14 amino acids. V lost 4 bases and J lost 1, with 7 bases in between.

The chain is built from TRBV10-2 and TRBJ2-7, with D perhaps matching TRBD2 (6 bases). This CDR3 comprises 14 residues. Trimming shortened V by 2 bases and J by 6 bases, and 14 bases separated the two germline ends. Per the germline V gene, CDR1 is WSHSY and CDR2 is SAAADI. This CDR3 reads CASSETGVIGEQYF. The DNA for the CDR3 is TGCGCCAGCAGTGAGACGGGGGTAATTGGCGAGCAGTACTTC.

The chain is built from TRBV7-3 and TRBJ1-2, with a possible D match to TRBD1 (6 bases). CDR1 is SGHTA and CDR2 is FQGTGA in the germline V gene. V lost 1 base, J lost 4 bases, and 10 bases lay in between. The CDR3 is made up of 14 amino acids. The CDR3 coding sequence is TGTGCCAGCAGCTTAAAGGGGGGATTCTATGGCTACACCTTC. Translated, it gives CASSLKGGFYGYTF.

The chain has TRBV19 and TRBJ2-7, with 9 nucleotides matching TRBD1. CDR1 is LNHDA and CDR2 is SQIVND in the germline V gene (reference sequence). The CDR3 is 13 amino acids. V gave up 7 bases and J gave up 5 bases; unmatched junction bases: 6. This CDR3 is CASKEQGAHEQYF. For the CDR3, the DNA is TGTGCCAGTAAAGAACAGGGGGCCCACGAGCAGTACTTC. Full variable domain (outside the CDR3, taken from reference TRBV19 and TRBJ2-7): DGGITQSPKYLFRKEGQNVTLSCEQNLNHDAMYWYRQDPGQGLRLIYYSQIVNDFQKGDIAEGYSVSREKKESFPLTVTSAQKNPTAFYLCASKEQGAHEQYFGPGTRLTVT.

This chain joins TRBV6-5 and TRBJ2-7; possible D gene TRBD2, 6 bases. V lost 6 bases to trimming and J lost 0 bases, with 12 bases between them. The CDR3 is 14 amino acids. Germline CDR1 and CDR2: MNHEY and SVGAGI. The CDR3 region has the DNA TGTGCCAGCAGCTCTAGCGTCGCCTCCTACGAGCAGTACTTC. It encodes CASSSSVASYEQYF.

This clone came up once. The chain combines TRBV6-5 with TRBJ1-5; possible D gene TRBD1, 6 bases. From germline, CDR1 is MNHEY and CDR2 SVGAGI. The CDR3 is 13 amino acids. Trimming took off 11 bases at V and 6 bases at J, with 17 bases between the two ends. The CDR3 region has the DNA TGTGCCCGCTGGGGGGGGGCGGGTCAGCCCCAGCATTTT. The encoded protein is CARWGGAGQPQHF.

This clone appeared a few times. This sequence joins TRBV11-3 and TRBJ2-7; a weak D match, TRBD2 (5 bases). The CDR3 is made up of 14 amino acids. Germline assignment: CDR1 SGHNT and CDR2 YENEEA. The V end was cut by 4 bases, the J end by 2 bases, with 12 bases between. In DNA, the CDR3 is TGTGCCAGCAGCTACTTCGACGGGACCTACGAGCAGTACTTC. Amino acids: CASSYFDGTYEQYF.

CDR3 bases: TGTGCCAGCAGTTTCTGGGTCCTTCAGGCTACTAACTATGGCTACACCTTC. Protein: CASSFWVLQATNYGYTF. J is TRBJ1-2 and V is TRBV28, with no clear D. Deletions cut 3 bases from V and 0 bases from J, with 17 bases between. Germline V gene lookup returns CDR1 MDHEN and CDR2 SYDVKM. The CDR3 has 17 amino acids.

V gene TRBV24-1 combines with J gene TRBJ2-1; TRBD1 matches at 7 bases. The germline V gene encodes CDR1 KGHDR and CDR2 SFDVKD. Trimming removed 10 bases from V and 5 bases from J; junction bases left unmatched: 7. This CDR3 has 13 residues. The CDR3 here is CATSGTVNNEQFF. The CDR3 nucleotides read TGTGCCACTTCCGGGACAGTTAACAATGAGCAGTTCTTC.

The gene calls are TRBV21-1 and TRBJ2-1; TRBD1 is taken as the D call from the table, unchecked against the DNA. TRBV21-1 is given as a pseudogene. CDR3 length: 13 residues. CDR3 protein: CVRIDKDYNEQFF. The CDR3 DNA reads TGTGTCAGGATAGACAAAGACTACAATGAGCAGTTCTTC.